This T cell receptor beta chain emerged from a study of blood T cell repertoires in COVID-19. For the study at large: Nucleic acid was either cDNA or gDNA, and it came from T cells, B-cell-depleted T cells, or PBMCs.

As processed by the authors: The authors estimated nucleated cell counts from reference gene primer amplification. Only in-frame clones appear in the TCRdb table, and some are missing; sequencing was by immunoSEQ multiplex PCR. The V and J calls and clone size are taken from that table; D and trimming were inferred from the DNA. Altogether hundreds of thousands of clones are present, approximately 82% being singletons, with the ten largest covering roughly 8.2%. The ends were cut back, 3 bases at V and 4 bases at J, with 6 bases in the middle. The length of the CDR3 is 12 residues. This clone was detected only a few times.

This receptor was taken from a woman aged 45-65 years with acute or convalescent COVID-19. This chain uses TRBV12-3 or TRBV12-4 with TRBJ1-1; D might be TRBD1 (5 bases). The material sequenced was peripheral blood. CDR3 coding DNA: TGTGCCAGCAGTTTTACAGGCACTGAAGCTTTCTTT. Encoded protein: CASSFTGTEAFF.